The 29 T cell receptor beta chains presented below share a single source sample, sequenced in a study of cytotoxic CD8 clonotypes in ibrutinib-treated CLL. Sequenced by immunoSEQ multiplex PCR; TCRdb stores in-frame clones only, minus some. The repertoire includes about 45,000 clones, 60% to 70% of them detected once, and 20% to 25% sits in the top ten. The sample was PBMCs, taken after 24 months of ibrutinib treatment. Receptors originate from a human donor with chronic lymphocytic leukemia.

This clone turned up a few times. J is TRBJ1-2 and V is TRBV6-1; D unclear. The CDR3 runs to 11 residues. The germline V gene has CDR1 MNHNS and CDR2 SASEGT. V was clipped by 5 bases and J by 7 bases, with 8 bases between them. The chain's CDR3 is CASSHRSGYTF. The CDR3 region has the DNA TGTGCCAGCAGTCACCGAAGTGGCTACACCTTC.

V is TRBV11-1 and J is TRBJ1-2; 7 bases map to TRBD1. In germline, CDR1 is SGHAT, CDR2 FQDESV (reference sequence). V trimming: 4 bases; J trimming: 9 bases; junction bases outside the gene matches: 11. This CDR3 has 14 amino acids. The CDR3 DNA sequence: TGTGCCAGCAGCTCCCGGGACAGCCCCGACCGCTACACCTTC. This gives the protein CASSSRDSPDRYTF.

This clone has just a few counts. J is TRBJ2-1 and V is TRBV10-2; 7 bases align to TRBD2. This CDR3 contains 13 residues. With V trimmed by 7 bases and J by 5 bases, 5 bases remained unmatched. Germline CDR1 reads WSHSY; CDR2 reads SAAADI. The CDR3: CASKSGMNNEQFF. As DNA, the CDR3 is TGCGCCAGCAAAAGCGGGATGAACAATGAGCAGTTCTTC.

The rearrangement uses TRBV18 and TRBJ2-1, with D perhaps TRBD1 (5 bases). V lost 6 bases and J lost 9, with 15 bases in between. The CDR3 totals 13 residues. The germline gives CDR1 KGHSH, CDR2 LQKENI. Here the CDR3 reads CASSPLRQGEQFF. In DNA form, the CDR3 reads TGTGCCAGCTCCCCCCTCAGGCAGGGTGAGCAGTTCTTC.

The J gene is TRBJ1-3, the V gene TRBV7-9; a weak D match, TRBD1 (5 bases). Trimming cost V 0 bases and J 1 base, with 16 bases left between them. CDR1 and CDR2 from the germline V gene are SEHNR and FQNEAQ (reference sequence). This CDR3 contains 18 residues. The chain's CDR3 is CASSLAGSRRGSGNTIYF. CDR3 nucleotides: TGTGCCAGCAGCTTAGCGGGGTCCAGAAGGGGATCTGGAAACACCATATATTTT.

V is TRBV25-1 and J is TRBJ2-5; no clear D. CDR3 length: 15 amino acids. The V gene's germline CDR1 is MGHDK and CDR2 SYGVNS. V was clipped by 7 bases and J by 5 bases, with 20 bases between them. The CDR3 is CASTPPDDPRETQYF. The CDR3 nucleotides are TGTGCCAGCACTCCTCCTGACGACCCTCGGGAGACCCAGTACTTC. Drawing the rest from reference TRBV25-1 and TRBJ2-5, the complete variable domain is EADIYQTPRYLVIGTGKKITLECSQTMGHDKMYWYQQDPGMELHLIHYSYGVNSTEKGDLSSESTVSRIRTEHFPLTLESARPSHTSQYLCASTPPDDPRETQYFGPGTRLLVL.

This rearrangement joins TRBV6-1 to TRBJ1-1, with D uncertain. V was trimmed by 1 base and J by 3 bases, leaving 9 bases between them. This CDR3 is 14 amino acids long. Germline CDR1 reads MNHNS; CDR2 reads SASEGT. The CDR3 spells CASSEGGWYTEAFF. The DNA for the CDR3 is TGTGCCAGCAGTGAAGGTGGCTGGTACACTGAAGCTTTCTTT.

The V call is TRBV2, the J call TRBJ1-1, with TRBD1 as a possible D gene (6 bases). V was cut by 5 bases and J by 5 bases, with 9 bases left in between. Per germline, CDR1 SNHLY and CDR2 FYNNEI. The CDR3 loop spans 12 amino acids. DNA for the CDR3: TGTGCCAGCAGTATCAGGGGTACTGAAGCTTTCTTT. Protein: CASSIRGTEAFF.

The chain carries TRBV9 and TRBJ2-7, with TRBD2 matching 13 bases. V lost 4 bases, J lost 4 bases, and 17 bases stayed unmatched. Per the germline V gene, CDR1 is SGDLS and CDR2 is YYNGEE. This CDR3 spans 19 amino acids. CDR3: CASSLLGLAGATFWYEQYF. CDR3 DNA: TGTGCCAGCAGCCTCCTTGGACTAGCGGGAGCCACCTTTTGGTACGAGCAGTACTTC.

Only one count was recorded for this clone. The V gene is TRBV5-1, the J gene TRBJ1-2; the D is unclear. This CDR3 is built from 13 residues. The germline V gene has CDR1 SGHRS and CDR2 YFSETQ. V lost 3 bases to trimming and J lost 5 bases, with 11 bases between them. The CDR3 nucleotides read TGCGCCAGCAGCTCGGGTGTACAGTATGGCTACACCTTC. Its protein product is CASSSGVQYGYTF.

J is TRBJ2-3 and V is TRBV11-3; D is perhaps TRBD2 (5 bases). From germline, CDR1 is SGHNT and CDR2 YENEEA. Trimming cost V 1 base and J 5 bases, with 13 bases left between them. The CDR3 spans 15 residues. In DNA, the CDR3 is TGTGCCAGCAGCTTAGGACAAGCGGATGGAGATACGCAGTATTTT. This encodes CASSLGQADGDTQYF.

This chain uses TRBV5-6 with TRBJ2-1, with 10 bases aligning to TRBD2. Germline CDR1 is SGHDT and CDR2 is YYEEEE. CDR3 size: 17 residues. Trimming cost V 3 bases and J 4 bases; bases outside gene matches: 10. The DNA of the CDR3 is TGTGCCAGCAGCTCCTCCCTAGCGGGAGTAGGGTACAATGAGCAGTTCTTC. Its translation: CASSSSLAGVGYNEQFF.

The chain joins TRBV12-5 to TRBJ2-5, with D possibly TRBD2 on 6 matching bases. V was shortened by 1 base and J by 2 bases, with 14 bases between the two germline ends. This CDR3 comprises 16 residues. Germline V CDR1 and CDR2: LGHNT, FRNRAP. Here the CDR3 reads CASGLGVTGGQETQYF. For the CDR3, the DNA is TGTGCTAGTGGTTTGGGCGTAACAGGAGGGCAAGAGACCCAGTACTTC.

The sample holds many counts of this clone. The chain carries TRBV5-1 and TRBJ2-5, with D perhaps given as TRBD1 or TRBD2 (5 bases each). This CDR3 comprises 15 residues. V lost 5 bases and J 5 bases, leaving 19 bases between the germline ends. CDR1 is SGHRS and CDR2 is YFSETQ in the germline V gene. CDR3 in amino acids: CASRGSGTLDETQYF. The DNA of the CDR3 is TGCGCCAGCAGGGGGTCGGGGACCTTGGATGAGACCCAGTACTTC.

This clone was observed a single time. V gene TRBV7-9 combines with J gene TRBJ2-2; D is ambiguous. The germline V gene encodes CDR1 SEHNR and CDR2 FQNEAQ (reference sequence). There are 13 residues in the CDR3. V dropped 5 bases and J dropped 6 bases, with 10 bases sitting between them. The CDR3, as DNA: TGTGCCAGCAGCGCCGCTATCCCCGGGGAGCTGTTTTTT. It translates to CASSAAIPGELFF.

The chain has TRBV6-5 and TRBJ1-6; tentative D call: TRBD1 (6 bases). This CDR3 region has 16 residues. V was trimmed by 2 bases and J by 0 bases, leaving 8 bases between them. CDR1 and CDR2 (germline): MNHEY, SVGAGI. CDR3 in amino acids: CASSYRTVSYNSPLHF. Here the CDR3 DNA reads TGTGCCAGCAGTTACCGGACAGTCTCCTATAATTCACCCCTCCACTTT.

The rearrangement uses TRBV27 and TRBJ2-7; 11 bases match TRBD2. V shed 7 bases and J 4 bases; nucleotides not matched to a gene: 9. The length of the CDR3 is 15 residues. CDR1 is MNHEY and CDR2 is SMNVEV in the germline V gene (reference sequence). The DNA for the CDR3 is TGTGCCAGCACCTTCTCGACTAGCGGGGCGTACGAGCAGTACTTC. Its protein is CASTFSTSGAYEQYF.

The chain employs TRBV29-1 and TRBJ2-7, with D possibly being TRBD1 (6 bases). This CDR3 has 14 residues. CDR1 SQVTM and CDR2 ANQGSEA come from the germline V gene. The V end lost 6 bases, the J end lost 5 bases, and 20 bases lay between the germline ends. This chain's CDR3 is CSVYRQAPRNEQYF. CDR3 DNA sequence: TGCAGCGTCTACAGACAGGCCCCTAGGAACGAGCAGTACTTC.

The rearrangement joins TRBV6-6 to TRBJ2-3; D is unresolved. This CDR3 has 11 amino acids. Trimming took off 8 bases at V and 0 bases at J, with 3 bases between the two ends. Germline V gives CDR1 MNHNY, CDR2 SVGAGI (reference sequence). The CDR3 spells CASLSTDTQYF. The CDR3 DNA reads TGTGCCAGCCTTAGCACAGATACGCAGTATTTT.

The chain uses TRBV7-8 and TRBJ2-1; D gene unclear. Trimming took 1 base from V and 2 from J, leaving 9 bases between them. The CDR3 has 15 amino acids. Per germline, CDR1 SGHVS and CDR2 FQNEAQ. The CDR3 protein is CASSLVVAAYNEQFF. DNA of the CDR3: TGTGCCAGCAGCTTAGTGGTAGCCGCCTACAATGAGCAGTTCTTC. The variable domain in full, with the rest retrieved from reference TRBV7-8 and TRBJ2-1, is GAGVSQSPRYKVAKRGQDVALRCDPISGHVSLFWYQQALGQGPEFLTYFQNEAQLDKSGLPSDRFFAERPEGSVSTLKIQRTQQEDSAVYLCASSLVVAAYNEQFFGPGTRLTVL.

The chain recombines TRBV27 with TRBJ1-1; D remains ambiguous. The CDR3 spans 13 residues. V shed 1 base and J shed 3 bases, with 6 bases lying between them. Germline V CDR1 and CDR2: MNHEY, SMNVEV (reference sequence). This chain's CDR3 is CASSLWVHTEAFF. For the CDR3, the DNA is TGTGCCAGCAGTTTATGGGTGCACACTGAAGCTTTCTTT.

This clone came up once. This chain uses TRBV6-5 with TRBJ1-2; possible D gene TRBD1, 6 bases. The CDR3 sequence is 15 residues long. Germline V gene data show CDR1 as MNHEY and CDR2 as SVGAGI. V was pared by 0 bases and J by 0 bases, with 8 bases between. The CDR3 DNA reads TGTGCCAGCAGTTACTCGGACAGAGCTAACTATGGCTACACCTTC. Amino acid sequence: CASSYSDRANYGYTF.

The genes are TRBV9 and TRBJ1-1; a possible D gene is TRBD1 (5 bases). V was trimmed by 4 bases and J by 0 bases, leaving 10 bases between them. The CDR3 has 14 residues. Germline V gene lookup returns CDR1 SGDLS and CDR2 YYNGEE. CDR3 sequence reads: CASSRQSMNTEAFF. In DNA form, the CDR3 reads TGTGCCAGCAGCCGACAGTCCATGAACACTGAAGCTTTCTTT.

This clone was recorded a few times. V gene TRBV15 combines with J gene TRBJ1-5; TRBD1 is a possible D gene (6 bases). The CDR3 loop spans 13 amino acids. Germline assignment: CDR1 LNHNV and CDR2 YYDKDF (reference sequence). Trimming removed 8 bases from V and 4 bases from J, with 12 bases in between. CDR3 nucleotides: TGTGCCACCCGAAGGGGGGAGAATCAGCCCCAGCATTTT. It encodes CATRRGENQPQHF.

This clone showed up just a few times. CDR3 protein: CASSMPGQGADTQYF. CDR3 bases: TGCGCCAGCAGCATGCCGGGACAGGGCGCAGATACGCAGTATTTT. V gene TRBV4-1 combines with J gene TRBJ2-3; 9 bases are a match to TRBD1. The trim removed 5 bases at V and 4 bases at J, leaving 7 bases unmatched. Germline CDR1 and CDR2: MGHRA and YSYEKL. The CDR3 has 15 amino acids.

The count of this clone is one. The chain employs TRBV7-3 and TRBJ2-1; D may match TRBD1 or TRBD2 (5 bases each). The V gene's germline CDR1 is SGHTA and CDR2 FQGTGA. This CDR3 has 12 amino acids. V was pared by 4 bases and J by 12 bases, with 13 bases between. CDR3 sequence (DNA): TGTGCCAGCAGCTCCCCGTTCGGGGCGCAGTTCTTC. Amino acid sequence: CASSSPFGAQFF.

The chain has TRBV11-2 and TRBJ2-7; D possibly corresponds to TRBD1 (6 bases). The CDR3 consists of 14 residues. Germline CDR1 reads SGHAT; CDR2 reads FQNNGV. Trimming took 1 base from V and 5 from J, leaving 12 bases between them. CDR3 sequence reads: CASSLGWGQHEQYF. The CDR3, as DNA: TGTGCCAGCAGCTTAGGGTGGGGACAACACGAGCAGTACTTC.

The chain joins TRBV5-1 to TRBJ2-7; D remains ambiguous. The CDR3 extends over 13 amino acids. The germline V gene has CDR1 SGHRS and CDR2 YFSETQ. Trimming took 6 bases from V and 1 from J, leaving 11 bases between them. CDR3 in DNA: TGCGCCAGCAAGGTATTCGGTTCCTACGAGCAGTACTTC. Encoded protein: CASKVFGSYEQYF.

CDR3 bases: TGTGCCAGCAGTGGGGGGACGTACCCGAACACCGGGGAGCTGTTTTTT. It encodes CASSGGTYPNTGELFF. V is TRBV28 and J is TRBJ2-2; TRBD2 is a possible D gene (6 bases). V shed 5 bases and J shed 0 bases, with 13 bases lying between them. Germline V CDR1 and CDR2: MDHEN, SYDVKM. The CDR3 loop spans 16 amino acids.